These T cell receptor beta chains were read from a single sample in a study of regulatory T cells in long-lasting Graves disease. TCRdb reanalysed the multiplex PCR reads using MiXCR and keeps one entry per CDR3 protein. In the table there are about 350,000 distinct CDR3 sequences, over 15% of which are singletons. This sample also appeared in a second study, on T cells in Graves' hyperthyroidism and ophthalmopathy.

This sample comprised peripheral blood mononuclear cells (PBMCs), obtained at new diagnosis, from a patient treated with antithyroid drugs. All receptors come from a man aged 40-50 years with Graves disease. Each CDR3 is given with its conserved first and last residue. The D gene is left open where the match is weak. The size of a clone is reported for some rows only, either as once, few or many, or as a class for expanded clones.

>NA|TRBV5-1|NA|TRBJ2-3
TGCGCCAGCAGCTTGGCCCCGGGGAAGGGAGTCACAGATACGCAGTATTTT
CASSLAPGKGVTDTQYF
>NA|TRBV28|many|TRBJ1-2
TGTGCCAGCAGCAGACCTTTGACAGGAATCTATGGCTACACCTTC
CASSRPLTGIYGYTF
>NA|TRBV5-6|many|TRBJ1-5
TGTGCCAGCAGCTTTACGGCCGGAGGACGGAGCAGGCCCCAGCATTTT
CASSFTAGGRSRPQHF
>NA|TRBV7-8|many|TRBJ2-3
TGTGCCAGCAGCTTACTTCCAGGGGTGGCAGATACGCAGTATTTT
CASSLLPGVADTQYF
>NA|TRBV18|many|TRBJ2-3
TGTGCCAGCTCACCACCGTCTAGCGAGGCGCAGTATTTT
CASSPPSSEAQYF
>NA|TRBV20-1|many|TRBJ2-1
TGCAGTGCTAGAGAGGGTGATCCCTACAATGAGCAGTTCTTC
CSAREGDPYNEQFF
>NA|TRBV28|many|TRBJ1-3
TGTGCCAGCACCCCCGGGAGTATGGCTGGAAACACCATATATTTT
CASTPGSMAGNTIYF
>NA|TRBV6-1|few|TRBJ1-6
TGTGCCAGCAGTGCGGACAGCACCAATTCACCCCTCCACTTT
CASSADSTNSPLHF
>NA|TRBV24-1|NA|TRBJ2-3
TGTGCCACCAGTGCGGCGGAGACAGTCGGCACAGATACGCAGTATTTT
CATSAAETVGTDTQYF
>NA|TRBV7-2|few|TRBJ2-3
TGTGCCAGCAGCTTAGGCGGCGGGGTGGCAGATACGCAGTATTTT
CASSLGGGVADTQYF
>TRBD1|TRBV29-1|few|TRBJ1-4
TGCAGCGTGCGGGACAGGGCGAATGAAAAACTGTTTTTT
CSVRDRANEKLFF
>NA|TRBV29-1|many|TRBJ1-2
TGCAGCGTTTCAGACAGTTTTTATTATGGCTACACCTTC
CSVSDSFYYGYTF
>TRBD1|TRBV6-5|many|TRBJ2-7
TGTGCCAGCAGTTACCAGACAGGGGGCGAGCAGTACTTC
CASSYQTGGEQYF
>NA|TRBV7-3|NA|TRBJ2-6
TGTGCCAGCAGCTTAAGTGGGATCTCTTGGGCTGGGGCCAACGTCCTGACTTTC
CASSLSGISWAGANVLTF
>TRBD2|TRBV6-1|many|TRBJ2-2
TGTGCCAGCAGTACGACTAGCGGGGGCCATGACGCGAACACCGGGGAGCTGTTTTTT
CASSTTSGGHDANTGELFF
>TRBD1|TRBV4-3|NA|TRBJ2-3
TGCGCCAGCAGCCAAGACCCCCCGACAGGGTCAGATCCGGATACGCAGTATTTT
CASSQDPPTGSDPDTQYF
>NA|TRBV18|few|TRBJ2-2
TGTGCCAGCTCACTAAATAGCCCAGGCCCGGACACCGGGGAGCTGTTTTTT
CASSLNSPGPDTGELFF
>NA|TRBV4-2|many|TRBJ2-1
TGTGCCAGCAGCCCCCGACAGCCATACAATGAGCAGTTCTTC
CASSPRQPYNEQFF
>NA|TRBV7-9|many|TRBJ1-1
TGTGCCAGCAGCCCAAACCTAGGGACCACTGAAGCTTTCTTT
CASSPNLGTTEAFF
>TRBD1|TRBV6-1|many|TRBJ2-3
TGTGCCAGCAGACGCATCGGACAGGGATCAGATACGCAGTATTTT
CASRRIGQGSDTQYF
>TRBD2|TRBV20-1|many|TRBJ2-7
TGCAGTGCCAGGGGGACTAGCGGGGGAGGTGTGCAGTACTTC
CSARGTSGGGVQYF
>TRBD1|TRBV4-2|NA|TRBJ1-2
TGTGCCAGCAGCCCGCCTACCTGGTCAGGGGGGTATGGCTACACCTTC
CASSPPTWSGGYGYTF
>TRBD2|TRBV2|many|TRBJ2-7
TGTGCCGGATGCTTTGGGGGGGGATCCTACGAGCAGTACTTC
CAGCFGGGSYEQYF
>NA|TRBV28|NA|TRBJ2-6
TGTGCCACGGACAGTCATTCTGGGGCCAACGTCCTGACTTTC
CATDSHSGANVLTF
>TRBD1|TRBV12-3/TRBV12-4|many|TRBJ2-7
TGTGCCAGCAGTGACCCCGACAGGGCCCCAACCTACGAGCAGTACTTC
CASSDPDRAPTYEQYF
>NA|TRBV28|NA|TRBJ1-1
TGTGCCAGCAGTTCGACTGAGAGCTGGACTGAAGCTTTCTTT
CASSSTESWTEAFF
>NA|TRBV30|many|TRBJ1-4
TGTGCCTGGAGTACCTCCCAGGGGGAAAAACTGTTTTTT
CAWSTSQGEKLFF
>NA|TRBV29-1|NA|TRBJ2-2
TGCAGCGTTGCGCCCCTGAATTCCGGGGAGCTGTTTTTT
CSVAPLNSGELFF
>NA|TRBV18|many|TRBJ1-2
TGTGCCAGCTCACCAGACGGGGAGTACTATGGCTACACCTTC
CASSPDGEYYGYTF
>TRBD1|TRBV20-1|few|TRBJ1-5
TGCAGTGCCAGTCCCGTGCCAGGGGGCGCGGGGAATCAGCCCCAGCATTTT
CSASPVPGGAGNQPQHF
>NA|TRBV30|many|TRBJ2-7
TGTGCCTGCACGCCTCCAGGCGGGCGGTCCTACGAGCAGTACTTC
CACTPPGGRSYEQYF
>NA|TRBV12-3/TRBV12-4|many|TRBJ1-1
TGTGCCAGCAGCCCTAGGACGGAGAACACTGAAGCTTTCTTT
CASSPRTENTEAFF
>TRBD2|TRBV6-1|NA|TRBJ2-5
TGTGCCAGCAGGCGCCCCGGACTAGCTAAGGAGCCCCAGTACTTC
CASRRPGLAKEPQYF
>NA|TRBV2|many|TRBJ2-5
TGTGCCAGCAGTCGAATAGCGAATTTCGGGGAGACCCAGTACTTC
CASSRIANFGETQYF